The 8 T cell receptor beta chains in this list originate from one sample, sequenced in a study of T cells in Graves' hyperthyroidism and ophthalmopathy (dated by TCRdb to the late 2010s). Library preparation used multiplex PCR. Sequencing instrument: Illumina HiSeq 2000. TCR beta CDR3 regions were amplified from RNA transcripts. For the first round of RT-PCR on the TCR CDR3, the HTBI primer set was used together with the Qiagen OneStep RT-PCR kit. TCRdb cleaned the public reads at Q25 with fastp, built clones with MiXCR and kept in-frame beta chains. Records with the same CDR3 protein are collapsed into one entry carrying the most frequent genes and DNA. Across this sample there are about 380,000 distinct CDR3 sequences, with around a sixth seen only once. The top ten clones comprise around 40% of the sample. The sequencing input was blood. All receptors derive from a man aged 18 to 29 with Graves' ophthalmopathy.

This clonotype has at least ten counts. The chain combines TRBV5-1 with TRBJ2-2, with 7 nucleotides matching TRBD1. The V segment lost 2 bases and the J segment 3 bases; nucleotides outside the gene matches: 4. The germline V gene encodes CDR1 SGHRS and CDR2 YFSETQ. The CDR3 runs 15 residues. CDR3 nucleotides: TGCGCCAGCAGCTTACAGGGGCAGGACACCGGGGAGCTGTTTTTT. Translated, it gives CASSLQGQDTGELFF.

The genes are TRBV9 and TRBJ1-4; no clear D. V was clipped by 4 bases and J by 1 base, with 17 bases between them. This CDR3 is built from 17 residues. CDR1 SGDLS and CDR2 YYNGEE come from the germline V gene. The CDR3 bases are TGTGCCAGCAGCCCCCGCCAGGAGACGGTAACTAATGAAAAACTGTTTTTT. This sequence encodes CASSPRQETVTNEKLFF.

The gene calls are TRBV7-8 and TRBJ2-1; D could derive from TRBD1 or TRBD2 (5 bases each). The CDR3 is made up of 17 amino acids. CDR1 is SGHVS, CDR2 FQNEAQ, per germline. Between the trimmed V and J ends, which lost 1 base and 4 bases, there was a span of 17 bases. The CDR3 here is CASSLGVPGPNYNEQFF. CDR3 nucleotides: TGTGCCAGCAGCTTAGGGGTTCCGGGACCGAATTACAATGAGCAGTTCTTC.

This clonotype was found many times. The rearrangement joins TRBV20-1 to TRBJ1-2; D remains ambiguous. V shed 2 bases and J shed 3 bases, with 10 bases lying between them. CDR1 DFQATT and CDR2 SNEGSKA come from the germline V gene (reference sequence). CDR3 length equals 13 residues. The CDR3 DNA sequence: TGCAGTGCTAGACAGGCAGAGGACTATGGCTACACCTTC. It translates to CSARQAEDYGYTF.

This clonotype was seen only a few times. The genes are TRBV20-1 and TRBJ2-1; D is uncertain. Germline CDR1 DFQATT, CDR2 SNEGSKA (reference sequence). This CDR3 is built from 12 residues. V was clipped by 5 bases and J by 8 bases, with 13 bases between them. The CDR3 DNA sequence: TGCAGTGCTCCGCCCGGCCGGGATGAGCAGTTCTTC. This codes for CSAPPGRDEQFF.

The chain couples TRBV19 to TRBJ2-3; weak D call: TRBD1 (6 bases). The CDR3 has 15 amino acids. The V gene lost 4 bases and the J gene lost 6 bases, with 17 bases spanning the gap. Germline assignment: CDR1 LNHDA and CDR2 SQIVND (reference sequence). The CDR3 DNA sequence: TGTGCCAGTAGTAACCCCCAGGGGATTAAGGATACGCAGTATTTT. Translation gives CASSNPQGIKDTQYF.

J is TRBJ1-2 and V is TRBV4-1; D not certain. Deletions cut 1 base from V and 8 bases from J, with 17 bases between. The CDR3 has 15 amino acids. Per the germline V gene, CDR1 is MGHRA and CDR2 is YSYEKL. This CDR3 is CASSQAAGLRVGYTF. The CDR3 DNA sequence: TGCGCCAGCAGCCAAGCAGCCGGCCTTCGGGTCGGCTACACCTTC.

The rearrangement joins TRBV15 to TRBJ2-5, with D perhaps TRBD1 (6 bases). This CDR3 comprises 15 residues. The germline gives CDR1 LNHNV, CDR2 YYDKDF (reference sequence). V shed 4 bases and J shed 0 bases, with 12 bases lying between them. Here the CDR3 DNA reads TGTGCCACCAGCAACCCCCGGACAGACCAAGAGACCCAGTACTTC. Its translation: CATSNPRTDQETQYF.